The following is a TCR beta chain sequence with its context. Its antigen remains unknown. This CDR3 has 14 amino acids. The germline CDR1 and CDR2 sequences are DFQATT and SNEGSKA (reference sequence). This entry comes from a study of T cells expressing NK-cell markers. General study findings and limits: A range of roughly 1.0-7.0% of CD8+ T cells consisted of dominant NKG2C+ clonotypes in more than five donors.

TCR beta cDNA was generated via 5'RACE template switching incorporating UMIs. TCRdb processed the 5' RACE reads again and assigns one entry to each CDR3 protein, with no DNA. This repertoire includes 400,000 or so distinct CDR3 sequences. The origin of this receptor is a woman aged 50 to 60 in good health. Sample: blood T cells: a sorted CD56 or NKG2C T cell subset, CD4+ or CD8+ T cells, or bulk PBMC T cells (not recorded which). The J gene is TRBJ1-4, the V gene TRBV20-1; the TCRdb call, TRBD1, lacks DNA for checking. CDR3 sequence: CSALAGTGLEKLFF.